The clone carrying this T cell receptor beta chain was seen only a few times. Its antigen is still unknown. An end of the junction does not agree with germline; a read error may underlie this. The library protocol tagged individual cDNA molecules with unique molecular identifiers. TCRdb called the 5' RACE reads again in MiXCR, with one record for every CDR3 protein. The table shows nearly 95,000 distinct CDR3 sequences, with 15% to 20% occurring only once. Germline V gene sequence: CDR1 DFQATT, CDR2 SNEGSKA (reference sequence). This CDR3 contains 14 residues. This entry comes from a study of early T cells in non-severe SARS-CoV-2 infection. Study information: Bulk RNA isolated from unsorted whole blood underwent sequencing; chains were not paired. Notes on the study in general: Reliance on VDJdb matching favored anti-spike CD8 responses; private and CD4 specificities were missed.

The sequence was obtained from an adult who was a healthcare worker with PCR-confirmed SARS-CoV-2 infection or an uninfected control (not recorded which). The sequences come from whole blood, collected at baseline. The chain has TRBV20-1 and TRBJ1-5; D might be TRBD1 (6 bases). The CDR3 here is CSARGGLRNQPQHF. CDR3 bases: TGCAGTGCTAGGGGGGGGCTGCGGAATCAGCCCCAGCATTTC.